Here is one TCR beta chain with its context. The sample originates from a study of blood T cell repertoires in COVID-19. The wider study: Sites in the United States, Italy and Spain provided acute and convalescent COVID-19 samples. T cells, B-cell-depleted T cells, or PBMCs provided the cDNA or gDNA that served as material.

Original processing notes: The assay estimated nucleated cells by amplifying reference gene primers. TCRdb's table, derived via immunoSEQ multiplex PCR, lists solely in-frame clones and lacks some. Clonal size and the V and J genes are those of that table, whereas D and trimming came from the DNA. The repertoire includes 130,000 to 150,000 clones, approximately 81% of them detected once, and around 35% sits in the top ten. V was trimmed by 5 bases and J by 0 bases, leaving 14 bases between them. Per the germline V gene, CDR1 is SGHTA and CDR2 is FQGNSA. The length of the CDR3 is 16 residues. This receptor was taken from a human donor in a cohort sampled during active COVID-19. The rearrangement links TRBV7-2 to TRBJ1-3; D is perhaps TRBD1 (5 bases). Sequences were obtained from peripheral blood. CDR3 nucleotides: TGTGCCAGCAGCCTTCAAGGGGTCCTCTCTGGAAACACCATATATTTT. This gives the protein CASSLQGVLSGNTIYF.